This TCR beta chain was sequenced for a study of response to subunit inactivated influenza vaccine. Study-level results: A suggestion made by the authors is that each seasonal influenza vaccination recruits few new T cells.

MiXCR, run by TCRdb on the RT-PCR reads, gives a single entry per CDR3 protein. The sample carries some 500,000 distinct CDR3 sequences, about an eighth recorded once. CDR3 length: 15 residues. V was shortened by 6 bases and J by 1 base, with 13 bases between the two germline ends. Germline V gives CDR1 SNHLY, CDR2 FYNNEI. In the case of this clonotype: Its target is not known.

Sequences were derived from PBMCs from blood, sampled more than 35 days after vaccination. The receptor's source is a man aged 45-65 years who received an inactivated influenza vaccine. The chain links TRBV2 to TRBJ2-1, with D perhaps matching TRBD2 (6 bases). The DNA of the CDR3 is TGTGCCAGCAGGGGGGGAGAGGGGTCCTACAATGAGCAGTTCTTC. Residues: CASRGGEGSYNEQFF.